The 18 T cell receptor beta chains in this list originate from one sample, sequenced in a study of cytomegalovirus exposure and HLA in healthy donors. Both 60 Vbeta primers and 13 Jbeta primers went into the PCR. Sequencing used immunoSEQ multiplex PCR; TCRdb keeps in-frame clones, though not all of them. The profile shows some 100,000 clones, around 77% of them singletons. Sequenced: PBMCs. These TCRs come from a man in his fifties or sixties in good health and CMV-seropositive.

The chain combines TRBV9 with TRBJ1-1, with a possible D match to TRBD1 (5 bases). Germline CDR1 reads SGDLS; CDR2 reads YYNGEE. V was pared by 4 bases and J by 0 bases, with 13 bases between. The length of the CDR3 is 15 residues. This chain's CDR3 is CASSPRAGMNTEAFF. The CDR3 DNA sequence: TGTGCCAGCAGCCCCCGTGCAGGGATGAACACTGAAGCTTTCTTT.

The chain joins TRBV27 to TRBJ2-1; possibly TRBD1 for D (6 bases). Trimming stripped 8 bases from V and 7 bases from J, with 18 bases between. This CDR3 has 14 residues. Germline CDR1 reads MNHEY; CDR2 reads SMNVEV (reference sequence). For the CDR3, the DNA is TGTGCCAGCTCAGGACAACCGAGGGGGAATGAGCAGTTCTTC. This translates into CASSGQPRGNEQFF.

This clone was seen only a few times. The chain carries TRBV9 and TRBJ2-2; maybe TRBD1 (5 bases). Trimming pared 3 bases from V and 2 bases from J, leaving 11 bases between. The CDR3 has 15 residues. CDR1 is SGDLS, CDR2 YYNGEE, per germline. The CDR3 DNA sequence: TGTGCCAGCAGCGGGACACAATTCAACACCGGGGAGCTGTTTTTT. This encodes CASSGTQFNTGELFF.

The CDR3 loop is CASSSAGTGPSLAKNIQYF. CDR3 coding DNA: TGTGCCAGCAGCTCGGCCGGGACAGGGCCATCTCTAGCCAAAAACATTCAGTACTTC. The chain uses TRBV5-4 and TRBJ2-4, with 9 bases fitting TRBD1. V lost 3 bases, J lost 0 bases, and 13 bases stayed unmatched. CDR1 is SGHNT and CDR2 is YYREEE in the germline V gene (reference sequence). This CDR3 region has 19 residues.

The rearrangement uses TRBV7-9 and TRBJ2-5, with D maybe TRBD2 (5 bases). Germline loops: CDR1 SEHNR, CDR2 FQNEAQ (reference sequence). V was clipped by 5 bases and J by 0 bases, with 10 bases between them. CDR3 size: 14 residues. The CDR3 coding sequence is TGTGCCAGCAGCATCAGGACTGACCAAGAGACCCAGTACTTC. Its protein product is CASSIRTDQETQYF.

This clone was detected only a few times. The chain links TRBV6-6 to TRBJ1-5; D remains ambiguous. V gave up 7 bases and J gave up 0 bases, with 4 bases separating them. Germline-derived CDR1 and CDR2 are MNHNY and SVGAGI (reference sequence). The CDR3 has 12 residues. The CDR3 spells CASTLSNQPQHF. CDR3 in DNA: TGTGCCAGCACCCTTAGCAATCAGCCCCAGCATTTT.

The chain combines TRBV4-3 with TRBJ2-1, with 9 bases that match TRBD2. The trim removed 0 bases at V and 0 bases at J, leaving 15 bases unmatched. The length of the CDR3 is 21 residues. CDR1 and CDR2 from the germline V gene are LGHNA and YSLEER. The CDR3 DNA reads TGCGCCAGCAGCCAAGACTATGGGGTTTTCGCGGGAGGGGGCTCCTACAATGAGCAGTTCTTC. Translation: CASSQDYGVFAGGGSYNEQFF.

This clone was found once. The chain recombines TRBV4-2 with TRBJ1-4; the D is unclear. V lost 3 bases and J lost 8, with 19 bases in between. Germline V lookup: CDR1 LGHNA, CDR2 YNFKEQ. There are 16 residues in the CDR3. Here the CDR3 reads CASSHPGQAGREKLFF. The CDR3 nucleotides are TGTGCCAGCAGCCACCCCGGCCAGGCAGGTCGGGAAAAACTGTTTTTT.

A single count supports this clone. The rearrangement joins TRBV4-1 to TRBJ1-1, with 8 bases fitting TRBD1. The germline V gene encodes CDR1 MGHRA and CDR2 YSYEKL. Losses at the gene ends were 4 bases for V and 5 bases for J; bases not matched to a gene: 9. This CDR3 is built from 15 residues. The CDR3 DNA is TGCGCCAGCAGCCCCCGGACAGGGCGGCGGACTGAAGCTTTCTTT. This translates into CASSPRTGRRTEAFF.

J is TRBJ2-5 and V is TRBV2; 7 bases map to TRBD1. J gave up 1 base and V 6 bases, and 8 bases lay outside the gene matches. The CDR3 length is 15 residues. Per the germline V gene, CDR1 is SNHLY and CDR2 is FYNNEI. The CDR3 protein is CASRETTGRQETQYF. The CDR3 DNA follows: TGTGCCAGCAGGGAGACGACAGGGCGCCAAGAGACCCAGTACTTC.

This sequence joins TRBV18 and TRBJ1-1; no clear D gene. Germline values: CDR1 KGHSH, CDR2 LQKENI. The CDR3 extends over 17 amino acids. V was pared by 3 bases and J by 1 base, with 18 bases between. CDR3 nucleotide sequence: TGTGCCAGCTCACCGATCCGGGGATCTCCGGGGAACACTGAAGCTTTCTTT. Translated: CASSPIRGSPGNTEAFF.

The chain carries TRBV7-2 and TRBJ1-2; D possibly corresponds to TRBD1 (6 bases). Germline V gene lookup returns CDR1 SGHTA and CDR2 FQGNSA. This CDR3 comprises 14 residues. V was pared by 5 bases and J by 3 bases, with 13 bases between. CDR3 loop: CASSPHRVDYGYTF. CDR3 DNA: TGTGCCAGCAGCCCCCACAGGGTGGACTATGGCTACACCTTC.

The chain uses TRBV6-5 and TRBJ1-2, with 7 nucleotides matching TRBD1. CDR1 and CDR2 from the germline V gene are MNHEY and SVGAGI. The junction had 6 bases not matched to a gene; V was cut back by 5 bases and J by 6 bases. The CDR3 sequence is 13 residues long. CDR3: CASSNLGQDGYTF. The CDR3 DNA reads TGTGCCAGCAGTAATCTTGGACAGGATGGCTACACCTTC.

The rearrangement links TRBV27 to TRBJ2-7, with TRBD2 identical over 7 bases. CDR3 length: 15 amino acids. The germline V gene encodes CDR1 MNHEY and CDR2 SMNVEV (reference sequence). Germline trimming cut 6 bases from V and 2 bases from J; bases unmatched to any gene: 10. CDR3 nucleotide sequence: TGTGCCAGCAGACCCCACGGGGGGAGAACCTACGAGCAGTACTTC. Protein product: CASRPHGGRTYEQYF.

This clone was seen more than once but under ten times. This CDR3 reads CASSLAGSSTEAFF. DNA of the CDR3: TGTGCCAGCAGCTTAGCCGGGTCGTCCACTGAAGCTTTCTTT. V gene TRBV7-9 combines with J gene TRBJ1-1; no reliable D call. Deletions cut 0 bases from V and 4 bases from J, with 9 bases between. Germline CDR1 and CDR2: SEHNR and FQNEAQ (reference sequence). The CDR3 contains 14 residues.

This clone came up a few times. The J gene is TRBJ2-7, the V gene TRBV6-1, with TRBD1 identical over 9 bases. The CDR3 is made up of 13 amino acids. J gave up 7 bases and V 7 bases, and 8 bases lay outside the gene matches. Germline V gene sequence: CDR1 MNHNS, CDR2 SASEGT. The CDR3 DNA follows: TGTGCCAGCAACCCACAGGGGGCGGAGGAGCAGTACTTC. Translated, it gives CASNPQGAEEQYF.

The chain links TRBV5-1 to TRBJ2-1; D not certain. Per germline, CDR1 SGHRS and CDR2 YFSETQ. This CDR3 spans 13 amino acids. The V gene lost 1 base and the J gene lost 5 bases, with 7 bases spanning the gap. The CDR3 DNA sequence: TGCGCCAGCAGCTTGAATCCGGACAATGAGCAGTTCTTC. Amino acid sequence: CASSLNPDNEQFF.

The chain has TRBV18 and TRBJ1-1; D may be TRBD1 (6 bases). CDR3 length equals 15 residues. V gave up 3 bases and J gave up 0 bases, with 11 bases separating them. From germline, CDR1 is KGHSH and CDR2 LQKENI. The CDR3 DNA reads as TGTGCCAGCTCACCCCACAGGGAACTGAACACTGAAGCTTTCTTT. It translates to CASSPHRELNTEAFF.